These 22 T cell receptor beta chains were all obtained from the same sample, sequenced in a study of a mutant IDH1 vaccine in newly diagnosed glioma. These TCRs are of unknown antigen specificity. The data were produced by immunoSEQ multiplex PCR, yet TCRdb's version contains in-frame clones alone and is incomplete. The repertoire holds fewer than 150,000 clones, with 85% to 90% as singletons. Time point of the sample: week 11, during vaccination. With topical imiquimod, each dose of the vaccine consisted of 300 ug of mutant IDH1 20-mer peptide. Here the sequenced sample was PBMCs, taken from a glioma patient whose treatment included an IDH1 peptide vaccine. These receptors came from a woman in her fifties or sixties with glioma.

The rearrangement joins TRBV25-1 to TRBJ2-3; TRBD1 agrees at 10 bases. The trim removed 6 bases at V and 0 bases at J, leaving 6 bases unmatched. Germline CDR1 reads MGHDK; CDR2 reads SYGVNS. The CDR3 is made up of 16 amino acids. CDR3 sequence reads: CASSTDRGDSTDTQYF. The CDR3 nucleotides are TGTGCCAGCAGCACGGACAGGGGGGATAGCACAGATACGCAGTATTTT.

This clone was detected a few times. The gene calls are TRBV5-1 and TRBJ2-3, with D unresolved. This CDR3 region has 13 residues. Per germline, CDR1 SGHRS and CDR2 YFSETQ. V lost 5 bases and J 4 bases, leaving 11 bases between the germline ends. For the CDR3, the DNA is TGCGCCAGCAGTACCTCGCAGGCAGATACGCAGTATTTT. Translating it yields CASSTSQADTQYF.

The chain joins TRBV10-3 to TRBJ1-1; the D gene is possibly TRBD1 (6 bases). This CDR3 spans 16 amino acids. Germline CDR1 is ENHRY and CDR2 is SYGVKD. V gave up 0 bases and J gave up 0 bases, with 11 bases separating them. For the CDR3, the DNA is TGTGCCATCAGTGAGTCCAATAGGGGGATGAACACTGAAGCTTTCTTT. This translates into CAISESNRGMNTEAFF.

The chain employs TRBV4-1 and TRBJ2-5; TRBD1 matches at 7 bases. The germline CDR1 and CDR2 sequences are MGHRA and YSYEKL. The junction had 5 bases not matched to a gene; V was cut back by 1 base and J by 3 bases. The CDR3 runs 15 residues. CDR3 sequence (DNA): TGCGCCAGCAGCCAAGTCGGAACAGGGGAAGAGACCCAGTACTTC. It specifies CASSQVGTGEETQYF.

The chain recombines TRBV27 with TRBJ1-5, with D unresolved. This CDR3 region has 16 residues. Germline CDR1 reads MNHEY; CDR2 reads SMNVEV (reference sequence). Between the trimmed V and J ends, which lost 6 bases and 1 base, there was a span of 16 bases. Written as DNA, the CDR3 is TGTGCCAGCAGGACCGTCGGATCAGACAGCAATCAGCCCCAGCATTTT. Translation gives CASRTVGSDSNQPQHF.

The V call is TRBV28, the J call TRBJ1-3; D gene unclear. V was shortened by 3 bases and J by 1 base, with 7 bases between the two germline ends. There are 14 residues in the CDR3. Germline V lookup: CDR1 MDHEN, CDR2 SYDVKM. The CDR3 nucleotides are TGTGCCAGCAGTTTTCGGTTTTCTGGAAACACCATATATTTT. Translating gives CASSFRFSGNTIYF.

As DNA, the CDR3 is TGTGCCAGCAGCGTAGATAACAATGAGCAGTTCTTC. Translated: CASSVDNNEQFF. The chain combines TRBV9 with TRBJ2-1; D gene unclear. Germline V CDR1 and CDR2: SGDLS, YYNGEE. Trimming took 0 bases from V and 5 from J, leaving 3 bases between them. The CDR3 consists of 12 residues.

V and J are TRBV7-9 and TRBJ2-1; 9 bases map to TRBD1. The CDR3 runs 15 residues. The J segment lost 9 bases and the V segment lost 4 bases, leaving 10 bases of the junction unmatched. The germline V gene has CDR1 SEHNR and CDR2 FQNEAQ (reference sequence). This CDR3 is CASSYPGTGISEQFF. The CDR3 nucleotides are TGTGCCAGCAGCTATCCCGGGACAGGGATCAGTGAGCAGTTCTTC.

The CDR3 sequence: CASSPGGGRAYEQYF. Here the CDR3 DNA reads TGTGCCAGCAGCCCGGGCGGCGGGAGGGCCTACGAGCAGTACTTC. The V gene is TRBV7-6, the J gene TRBJ2-7; 9 bases fit TRBD2. CDR3 length: 15 residues. The germline V gene encodes CDR1 SGHVS and CDR2 FNYEAQ. Losses at the gene ends were 5 bases for V and 2 bases for J; bases not matched to a gene: 7.

This chain connects TRBV5-5 to TRBJ1-1, with D uncertain. This CDR3 spans 13 amino acids. Germline assignment: CDR1 SGHKS and CDR2 YYEKEE (reference sequence). V was shortened by 4 bases and J by 7 bases, with 14 bases between the two germline ends. The CDR3 is CASSPSRRDEAFF. CDR3 in DNA: TGTGCCAGCAGCCCCTCCCGCCGAGATGAAGCTTTCTTT.

The chain employs TRBV27 and TRBJ2-7; D is unclear. V lost 7 bases and J 3 bases, leaving 16 bases between the germline ends. There are 14 residues in the CDR3. Looked up from germline, CDR1 is MNHEY and CDR2 is SMNVEV (reference sequence). The CDR3 coding sequence is TGTGCCAGCACCCCGGATATCCCCAACTACGAGCAGTACTTC. Translation: CASTPDIPNYEQYF.

The chain joins TRBV23-1 to TRBJ2-6; D might be TRBD1 or TRBD2, each matching 5 bases. TRBV23-1 is an ORF, with its function uncertain. The V end was cut by 3 bases, the J end by 0 bases, with 18 bases between. The length of the CDR3 is 19 residues. The CDR3 sequence: CASSHWGKSALSGANVLTF. In nucleotides, the CDR3 is TGCGCCAGCAGTCATTGGGGGAAGTCAGCACTCTCTGGGGCCAACGTCCTGACTTTC.

This clone has a single count. The chain carries TRBV19 and TRBJ2-3, with 9 bases fitting TRBD2. CDR3 length: 16 residues. Trimming took 5 bases from V and 2 from J; bases not matched to a gene: 8. CDR1 LNHDA and CDR2 SQIVND come from the germline V gene (reference sequence). The CDR3 DNA reads as TGTGCCAGTAGTTCTCGGCTAGCGGGATCCACAGATACGCAGTATTTT. Its protein product is CASSSRLAGSTDTQYF.

This clone occurred a few times. The rearrangement links TRBV30 to TRBJ2-2, with D hard to call. This CDR3 contains 16 residues. Germline V gives CDR1 GTSNPN, CDR2 SVGIG (reference sequence). Trimming stripped 7 bases from V and 6 bases from J, with 24 bases between. The CDR3 here is CASFVRSLPNAGELFF. The CDR3 DNA reads as TGTGCCTCGTTTGTTAGGAGCTTACCTAACGCCGGGGAGCTGTTTTTT. Variable domain in full (rest from reference TRBV30 and TRBJ2-2): SQTIHQWPATLVQPVGSPLSLECTVEGTSNPNLYWYRQAAGRGLQLLFYSVGIGQISSEVPQNLSASRPQDRQFILSSKKLLLSDSGFYLCASFVRSLPNAGELFFGEGSRLTVL.

The genes are TRBV29-1 and TRBJ2-2; possibly TRBD2 for D (6 bases). V dropped 4 bases and J dropped 1 base, with 13 bases sitting between them. The CDR3 runs to 15 residues. Germline-derived CDR1 and CDR2 are SQVTM and ANQGSEA. For the CDR3, the DNA is TGCAGCGTTGGCTTTCGGGGGAGGAACACCGGGGAGCTGTTTTTT. Translating gives CSVGFRGRNTGELFF.

The chain is built from TRBV5-4 and TRBJ2-6; D gene unclear. Trimming pared 6 bases from V and 0 bases from J, leaving 7 bases between. Germline CDR1 is SGHNT and CDR2 is YYREEE (reference sequence). The length of the CDR3 is 14 residues. CDR3 bases: TGTGCCAGCACCCCCCCCTCTGGGGCCAACGTCCTGACTTTC. Amino acids: CASTPPSGANVLTF. The full variable domain, its missing parts supplied by reference TRBV5-4 and TRBJ2-6, is ETGVTQSPTHLIKTRGQQVTLRCSSQSGHNTVSWYQQALGQGPQFIFQYYREEENGRGNFPPRFSGLQFPNYSSELNVNALELDDSALYLCASTPPSGANVLTFGAGSRLTVL.

This CDR3 is CASSPTGNEQFF. In DNA, the CDR3 is TGTGCCAGCAGCCCGACGGGCAATGAGCAGTTCTTC. The chain employs TRBV7-9 and TRBJ2-1; D call uncertain. The CDR3 is 12 amino acids. The germline V and J ends were trimmed by 5 bases and 6 bases, with 8 bases remaining between them. Germline V gene sequence: CDR1 SEHNR, CDR2 FQNEAQ (reference sequence). Together with reference TRBV7-9 and TRBJ2-1, the CDR3 gives the full variable domain: DTGVSQNPRHKITKRGQNVTFRCDPISEHNRLYWYRQTLGQGPEFLTYFQNEAQLEKSRLLSDRFSAERPKGSFSTLEIQRTEQGDSAMYLCASSPTGNEQFFGPGTRLTVL.

This rearrangement joins TRBV9 to TRBJ2-1; 8 nucleotides align to TRBD2. Trimming cost V 0 bases and J 0 bases; bases outside gene matches: 8. CDR3 size: 18 residues. CDR1 and CDR2 from the germline V gene are SGDLS and YYNGEE. For the CDR3, the DNA is TGTGCCAGCAGCGTAGGTAGTAGCGGGAAAAGCTCCTACAATGAGCAGTTCTTC. The encoded protein is CASSVGSSGKSSYNEQFF. Combining the CDR3 with reference TRBV9 and TRBJ2-1 gives the whole variable domain DSGVTQTPKHLITATGQRVTLRCSPRSGDLSVYWYQQSLDQGLQFLIQYYNGEERAKGNILERFSAQQFPDLHSELNLSSLELGDSALYFCASSVGSSGKSSYNEQFFGPGTRLTVL.

The chain carries TRBV5-5 and TRBJ2-1; the D is unclear. The germline V gene has CDR1 SGHKS and CDR2 YYEKEE (reference sequence). This CDR3 region has 16 residues. Between the trimmed V and J ends, which lost 0 bases and 0 bases, there was a span of 10 bases. The CDR3 bases are TGTGCCAGCAGCTTGGTACAGACCAACTCCTACAATGAGCAGTTCTTC. This encodes CASSLVQTNSYNEQFF.

This clone was counted once. The chain is built from TRBV30 and TRBJ1-6; D uncertain. This CDR3 comprises 14 residues. V lost 0 bases and J lost 10, with 13 bases in between. Per germline, CDR1 GTSNPN and CDR2 SVGIG (reference sequence). Here the CDR3 DNA reads TGTGCCTGGAGTGTACAATGGGGTGACTCACCCCTCCACTTT. Protein sequence: CAWSVQWGDSPLHF. Complete variable domain (other parts from reference TRBV30 and TRBJ1-6): SQTIHQWPATLVQPVGSPLSLECTVEGTSNPNLYWYRQAAGRGLQLLFYSVGIGQISSEVPQNLSASRPQDRQFILSSKKLLLSDSGFYLCAWSVQWGDSPLHFGNGTRLTVT.

This clone turned up a few times. The rearrangement links TRBV29-1 to TRBJ1-1; no firm D call. V was trimmed by 3 bases and J by 0 bases, leaving 8 bases between them. In germline, CDR1 is SQVTM, CDR2 ANQGSEA. The CDR3 runs 13 residues. The CDR3 spells CSVDSDMNTEAFF. The CDR3 DNA reads TGCAGCGTTGACAGCGATATGAACACTGAAGCTTTCTTT.

This chain joins TRBV11-2 and TRBJ2-1; TRBD2 agrees at 8 bases. The ends lost 4 bases at V and 4 bases at J; junction bases unmatched: 6. The CDR3 spans 15 residues. Germline V gene sequence: CDR1 SGHAT, CDR2 FQNNGV. The CDR3 DNA reads as TGTGCCAGCAGCTCCATCGGGAGGGTGTACAATGAGCAGTTCTTC. Encoded protein: CASSSIGRVYNEQFF. The entire variable domain, with the rest obtained from reference TRBV11-2 and TRBJ2-1, is as follows: EAGVAQSPRYKIIEKRQSVAFWCNPISGHATLYWYQQILGQGPKLLIQFQNNGVVDDSQLPKDRFSAERLKGVDSTLKIQPAKLEDSAVYLCASSSIGRVYNEQFFGPGTRLTVL.